Below, 21 T cell receptor beta chains from the same sample are listed, as sequenced in a study of shared clonotypes between healthy human individuals. TCRdb's table, derived via immunoSEQ multiplex PCR, lists solely in-frame clones and lacks some. The table lists about 1.5 million clones, around 98% of them singletons, with roughly 0.42% in the top ten. The sequencing sample was made of naive CD4+ T cells sorted from blood. Subset in this sample: CD45RA+ positively selected. The receptors stem from a man between 25 and 39 years old in good health.

The chain is built from TRBV6-5 and TRBJ2-3, with no clear D. The CDR3 has 15 residues. Germline V lookup: CDR1 MNHEY, CDR2 SVGAGI. Trimming took off 0 bases at V and 6 bases at J, with 13 bases between the two ends. The chain's CDR3 is CASSYSIGTPDTQYF. DNA of the CDR3: TGTGCCAGCAGTTACTCGATCGGCACGCCCGATACGCAGTATTTT.

The chain is built from TRBV2 and TRBJ2-3; 10 bases match TRBD2. The CDR3 runs to 14 residues. Germline CDR1 SNHLY, CDR2 FYNNEI. Trimming removed 10 bases from V and 0 bases from J; junction bases left unmatched: 4. The CDR3 DNA reads TGTGCCACCACGGGACTAGCGAGCACAGATACGCAGTATTTT. It encodes CATTGLASTDTQYF.

The CDR3 loop is CAWQWVDNEQFF. The DNA for the CDR3 is TGTGCCTGGCAGTGGGTCGACAATGAGCAGTTCTTC. The chain combines TRBV30 with TRBJ2-1; D remains unclear. Trimming left V 5 bases short and J 5 bases short, with 10 bases between. CDR3 size: 12 residues. Germline CDR1 and CDR2: GTSNPN and SVGIG (reference sequence).

The V and J genes are TRBV7-9 and TRBJ1-2; the match to TRBD1 covers 10 bases. CDR3 length: 14 amino acids. Trimming took 5 bases from V and 6 from J; bases not matched to a gene: 6. Germline values: CDR1 SEHNR, CDR2 FQNEAQ (reference sequence). The CDR3 spells CASSLRQGADGYTF. CDR3 bases: TGTGCCAGCAGCCTAAGACAGGGGGCAGATGGCTACACCTTC.

The V gene is TRBV5-4, the J gene TRBJ2-7; 7 bases align to TRBD1. Unmatched junction bases numbered 6, after V lost 4 bases and J lost 2 bases. The CDR3 sequence is 14 residues long. Germline V CDR1 and CDR2: SGHNT, YYREEE (reference sequence). The DNA of the CDR3 is TGTGCCAGCAGCCAACCCGGGACAGCCTACGAGCAGTACTTC. It specifies CASSQPGTAYEQYF.

To note about this clone: The same CDR3 is also encoded by other DNA sequences in this sample. The rearrangement uses TRBV5-1 and TRBJ2-5; D gene unclear. V lost 0 bases, J lost 4 bases, and 4 bases lay in between. The V gene's germline CDR1 is SGHRS and CDR2 YFSETQ. This CDR3 is built from 12 residues. CDR3 sequence (DNA): TGCGCCAGCAGCTTGGAGGGAGAGACCCAGTACTTC. This translates into CASSLEGETQYF.

The V and J genes are TRBV13 and TRBJ2-5; D is perhaps TRBD2 (6 bases). V was cut by 4 bases and J by 4 bases, with 13 bases left in between. Germline V gene sequence: CDR1 PRHDT, CDR2 FYEKMQ (reference sequence). The CDR3 is made up of 14 amino acids. This chain's CDR3 is CASSSGRRGETQYF. In nucleotides, the CDR3 is TGTGCCAGCAGCTCGGGACGGAGGGGAGAGACCCAGTACTTC. The variable domain in full, completed from reference TRBV13 and TRBJ2-5, reads AAGVIQSPRHLIKEKRETATLKCYPIPRHDTVYWYQQGPGQDPQFLISFYEKMQSDKGSIPDRFSAQQFSDYHSELNMSSLELGDSALYFCASSSGRRGETQYFGPGTRLLVL.

V is TRBV10-3 and J is TRBJ1-5; D may be TRBD1 (5 bases). Trimming pared 8 bases from V and 3 bases from J, leaving 8 bases between. Germline assignment: CDR1 ENHRY and CDR2 SYGVKD. The length of the CDR3 is 12 residues. The CDR3 loop is CAIGGPNQPQHF. CDR3 bases: TGTGCCATCGGGGGACCCAATCAGCCCCAGCATTTT.

The genes are TRBV6-6 and TRBJ1-3; a weak D match, TRBD2 (6 bases). The DNA matches TRBJ2-2 better at its end, which makes the J call doubtful. The germline V gene encodes CDR1 MNHNY and CDR2 SVGAGI (reference sequence). The CDR3 length is 11 residues. Written as DNA, the CDR3 is TGTGCCAGCAGCTTACCGGGACTTCTGTTTTTT. Its protein is CASSLPGLLFF.

The rearrangement uses TRBV27 and TRBJ2-7, with TRBD2 matching over 12 bases. V lost 5 bases and J lost 5; bases outside the gene matches: 7. The CDR3 covers 15 residues. Germline V gives CDR1 MNHEY, CDR2 SMNVEV (reference sequence). CDR3 nucleotides: TGTGCCAGCAGTAGACTAGCGGGAGAGCTGAACGAGCAGTACTTC. Protein sequence: CASSRLAGELNEQYF.

This clone was observed once. CDR3: CASSHNPSSYEQYF. The CDR3 region has the DNA TGCGCCAGCAGCCATAACCCGAGCTCCTACGAGCAGTACTTC. The chain joins TRBV4-1 to TRBJ2-7; D is undetermined. The germline V and J ends were trimmed by 3 bases and 0 bases, with 9 bases remaining between them. The germline CDR1 and CDR2 sequences are MGHRA and YSYEKL. This CDR3 has 14 residues.

V usage is TRBV18 and J usage is TRBJ2-3, with 9 bases identical to TRBD2. The germline gives CDR1 KGHSH, CDR2 LQKENI. The J segment lost 2 bases and the V segment lost 0 bases, leaving 3 bases of the junction unmatched. The length of the CDR3 is 16 residues. In DNA, the CDR3 is TGTGCCAGCTCACCACCCAGCGGGGGGATCACAGATACGCAGTATTTT. Its translation is CASSPPSGGITDTQYF. The variable domain in full, completed from reference TRBV18 and TRBJ2-3, reads NAGVMQNPRHLVRRRGQEARLRCSPMKGHSHVYWYRQLPEEGLKFMVYLQKENIIDESGMPKERFSAEFPKEGPSILRIQQVVRGDSAAYFCASSPPSGGITDTQYFGPGTRLTVL.

With regard to this clone: Other nucleotide sequences in the sample specify the same CDR3. J is TRBJ2-3 and V is TRBV9; D assignment may be TRBD1 or TRBD2 (5 bases each). The CDR3 covers 13 residues. The V gene lost 2 bases and the J gene lost 6 bases, with 10 bases spanning the gap. Germline assignment: CDR1 SGDLS and CDR2 YYNGEE. The CDR3 nucleotides read TGTGCCAGCAGCGTCACCGGGACGGATACGCAGTATTTT. This gives the protein CASSVTGTDTQYF. The variable domain in full, with the rest retrieved from reference TRBV9 and TRBJ2-3, is DSGVTQTPKHLITATGQRVTLRCSPRSGDLSVYWYQQSLDQGLQFLIQYYNGEERAKGNILERFSAQQFPDLHSELNLSSLELGDSALYFCASSVTGTDTQYFGPGTRLTVL.

The chain combines TRBV28 with TRBJ1-4; TRBD1 matches at 10 bases. CDR3 length: 14 residues. Trimming took 3 bases from V and 8 from J; bases not matched to a gene: 3. Germline CDR1 reads MDHEN; CDR2 reads SYDVKM. Here the CDR3 DNA reads TGTGCCAGCAGTTTTGGGACAGGGGAGGAAAAACTGTTTTTT. It specifies CASSFGTGEEKLFF.

The chain carries TRBV5-1 and TRBJ2-7; D not resolved. The V gene's germline CDR1 is SGHRS and CDR2 YFSETQ. V was cut by 0 bases and J by 7 bases, with 8 bases left in between. The CDR3 sequence is 12 residues long. This CDR3 reads CASSLEGSEQYF. The CDR3 DNA reads as TGCGCCAGCAGCTTGGAGGGAAGTGAGCAGTACTTC.

The CDR3 protein is CSAGTHNTGELFF. As DNA, the CDR3 is TGCAGCGCCGGGACACATAACACCGGGGAGCTGTTTTTT. This chain uses TRBV29-1 with TRBJ2-2; a weak D match, TRBD1 (6 bases). This CDR3 contains 13 residues. V lost 7 bases to trimming and J lost 2 bases, with 11 bases between them. Germline lookup yields CDR1 SQVTM and CDR2 ANQGSEA.

Details on this clone: The junction departs from the called germline gene at one end, perhaps through a read error. This sequence joins TRBV7-7 and TRBJ1-1; the D is unclear. Germline loops: CDR1 SSHAT, CDR2 FNYEAQ (reference sequence). The CDR3 loop spans 13 amino acids. CDR3 coding DNA: TGTGCTAGCAGCTTAGATCGGGCAGCTGAAGCTTTCTTT. Protein sequence: CASSLDRAAEAFF.

V and J are TRBV5-1 and TRBJ1-4, with D perhaps TRBD1 (5 bases). V was trimmed by 4 bases and J by 7 bases, leaving 14 bases between them. The CDR3 loop spans 14 amino acids. Germline V gives CDR1 SGHRS, CDR2 YFSETQ. The CDR3 nucleotides read TGCGCCAGCAGCGCGGACAAAATAGGTGAAAAACTGTTTTTT. Its protein is CASSADKIGEKLFF.

The V gene is TRBV7-3, the J gene TRBJ2-7, with D tentatively TRBD2 (6 bases). There are 15 residues in the CDR3. Deletions cut 2 bases from V and 7 bases from J, with 18 bases between. Per the germline V gene, CDR1 is SGHTA and CDR2 is FQGTGA. The CDR3: CASSLGGSLAGEQYF. DNA for the CDR3: TGTGCCAGCAGCTTAGGGGGTTCCCTCGCGGGGGAGCAGTACTTC. The variable domain in full, completed from reference TRBV7-3 and TRBJ2-7, reads GAGVSQTPSNKVTEKGKYVELRCDPISGHTALYWYRQSLGQGPEFLIYFQGTGAADDSGLPNDRFFAVRPEGSVSTLKIQRTERGDSAVYLCASSLGGSLAGEQYFGPGTRLTVT.

The rearrangement joins TRBV5-4 to TRBJ1-4; 7 bases are shared with TRBD1. Per the germline V gene, CDR1 is SGHNT and CDR2 is YYREEE (reference sequence). This CDR3 contains 15 residues. V gave up 4 bases and J gave up 9 bases; unmatched junction bases: 12. The CDR3 DNA follows: TGTGCCAGCAGCCCTTCCCTGGGACAGCTCAAAAAACTGTTTTTT. It encodes CASSPSLGQLKKLFF. Variable domain in full (rest from reference TRBV5-4 and TRBJ1-4): ETGVTQSPTHLIKTRGQQVTLRCSSQSGHNTVSWYQQALGQGPQFIFQYYREEENGRGNFPPRFSGLQFPNYSSELNVNALELDDSALYLCASSPSLGQLKKLFFGSGTQLSVL.

This clone is a singleton in its sample. This chain joins TRBV7-6 and TRBJ2-3; 11 nucleotides agree with TRBD2. V was pared by 1 base and J by 0 bases, with 6 bases of the junction left unmatched. The germline CDR1 and CDR2 sequences are SGHVS and FNYEAQ. This CDR3 has 18 amino acids. The CDR3 DNA follows: TGTGCCAGCAGCTTAGTGGGGATAGCGGGAGGGAGCACAGATACGCAGTATTTT. This encodes CASSLVGIAGGSTDTQYF.